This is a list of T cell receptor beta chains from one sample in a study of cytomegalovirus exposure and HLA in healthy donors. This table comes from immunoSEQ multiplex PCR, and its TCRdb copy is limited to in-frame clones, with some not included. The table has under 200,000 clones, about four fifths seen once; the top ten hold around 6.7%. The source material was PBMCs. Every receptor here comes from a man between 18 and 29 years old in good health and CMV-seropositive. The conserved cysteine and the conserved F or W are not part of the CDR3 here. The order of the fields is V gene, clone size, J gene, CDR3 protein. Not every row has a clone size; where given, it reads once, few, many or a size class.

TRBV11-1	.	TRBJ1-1	ASSERTGTTEAF
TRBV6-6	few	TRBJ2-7	ASSESGPEQY
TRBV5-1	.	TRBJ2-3	ASSQAGAGMNTQY
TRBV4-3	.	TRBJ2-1	ASSVHGSSSYNEQF
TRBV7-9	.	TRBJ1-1	ASSLDRQGPTEAF
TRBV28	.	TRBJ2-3	ASSLLAVTDTQY
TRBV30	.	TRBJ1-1	AWSEYGNTEAF
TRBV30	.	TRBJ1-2	AWSSRLPSGYT
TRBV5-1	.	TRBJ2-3	ASSASTGASTDTQY
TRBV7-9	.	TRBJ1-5	ASSKRDSDQPQH
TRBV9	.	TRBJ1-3	ASSLKEAGNTIY
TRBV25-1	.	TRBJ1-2	ASSEPGFNGYT
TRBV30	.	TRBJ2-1	AWDRGTDEQF
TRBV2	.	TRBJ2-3	ASSPTSALTDTQY
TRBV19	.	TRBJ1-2	ASTKDSYGYT
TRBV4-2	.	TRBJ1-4	ASSQDPGVYEKLF
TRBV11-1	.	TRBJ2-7	ASSPQTWGRYEQY
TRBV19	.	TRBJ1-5	ASRGRGNQPQH
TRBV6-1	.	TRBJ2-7	ASSDGRAYEQY
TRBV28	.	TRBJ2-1	ASSLRLAGGDEQF
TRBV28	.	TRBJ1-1	ASSLSRVTEAF
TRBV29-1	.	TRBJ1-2	SVGTGDGYT
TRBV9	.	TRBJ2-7	ASSAGSRRYEQY
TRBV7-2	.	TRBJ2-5	ASSLVTGGQETQY
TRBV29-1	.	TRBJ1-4	SASSGGNEKLF
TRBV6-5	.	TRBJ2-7	ASSPSGQGVYEQY
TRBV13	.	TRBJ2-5	ASRRTGVETQY
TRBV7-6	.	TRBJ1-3	ASSSPYAGSGNTIY
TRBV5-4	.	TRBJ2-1	ASSSPGLAANNEQF
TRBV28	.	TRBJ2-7	ASRKDSYEQY
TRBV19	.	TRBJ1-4	ASSTTGSYEKLF
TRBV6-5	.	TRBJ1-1	ASSHGIIREAF
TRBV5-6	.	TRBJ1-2	ASSLFDRGHGYGYT